Shown below are 26 T cell receptor beta chains from a single sample sequenced in a study of cytomegalovirus exposure and HLA in healthy donors. PCR was performed using 60 Vbeta and 13 Jbeta primers. Sequenced by immunoSEQ multiplex PCR; TCRdb stores in-frame clones only, minus some. The table shows around 75,000 clones, with roughly three quarters occurring only once. Sequenced: PBMCs. These receptors all stem from a man in his late teens or twenties in good health and CMV-seronegative.

The rearrangement uses TRBV30 and TRBJ1-1; no clear D. CDR3 size: 11 residues. V was clipped by 3 bases and J by 4 bases, with 6 bases between them. Per germline, CDR1 GTSNPN and CDR2 SVGIG (reference sequence). Written as DNA, the CDR3 is TGTGCCTGGAGGGGGAGCACTGAAGCTTTCTTT. It translates to CAWRGSTEAFF.

This chain joins TRBV5-6 and TRBJ1-1; D is possibly TRBD1 (5 bases). V was clipped by 4 bases and J by 4 bases, with 14 bases between them. Germline assignment: CDR1 SGHDT and CDR2 YYEEEE. The CDR3 extends over 14 amino acids. The CDR3 is CASSLQRGTTEAFF. The CDR3 region has the DNA TGTGCCAGCAGCCTACAAAGGGGTACCACTGAAGCTTTCTTT.

This clone has a single count. The J gene is TRBJ1-5, the V gene TRBV19; D remains unclear. The CDR3 is 15 amino acids. Trimming shortened V by 5 bases and J by 7 bases, and 18 bases separated the two germline ends. Per germline, CDR1 LNHDA and CDR2 SQIVND (reference sequence). The CDR3 DNA follows: TGTGCCAGTAGTCCCGGACGTTCGGCGGGCCAGCCCCAGCATTTT. Residues: CASSPGRSAGQPQHF.

The V call is TRBV7-6, the J call TRBJ2-7; tentative D call: TRBD1 (5 bases). CDR1 and CDR2 (germline): SGHVS, FNYEAQ. V lost 3 bases and J lost 4, with 10 bases in between. The CDR3 is made up of 13 amino acids. The CDR3 coding sequence is TGTGCCAGCAGCTTTACCCGACAGTACGAGCAGTACTTC. Amino acids: CASSFTRQYEQYF. Full variable domain (missing parts from reference TRBV7-6 and TRBJ2-7): GAGVSQSPRYKVTKRGQDVALRCDPISGHVSLYWYRQALGQGPEFLTYFNYEAQQDKSGLPNDRFSAERPEGSISTLTIQRTEQRDSAMYRCASSFTRQYEQYFGPGTRLTVT.

This chain links TRBV5-3 with TRBJ1-2, with TRBD1 matching over 7 bases. TRBV5-3 is placed among ORFs of uncertain function. The V segment lost 4 bases and the J segment 6 bases; nucleotides outside the gene matches: 12. There are 15 residues in the CDR3. CDR3 sequence: CARSQDRNQLNGYTF. The CDR3 DNA follows: TGTGCCAGAAGCCAGGACAGGAATCAGTTAAATGGCTACACCTTC.

The J gene is TRBJ2-3, the V gene TRBV7-8; 12 bases are a match to TRBD2. V was pared by 5 bases and J by 0 bases, with 12 bases of the junction left unmatched. The CDR3 spans 19 residues. Per the germline V gene, CDR1 is SGHVS and CDR2 is FQNEAQ. The CDR3 DNA reads TGTGCCAGCAGCGACAGCCTAGCGGGGGGGGAACCTAGCACAGATACGCAGTATTTT. Translated: CASSDSLAGGEPSTDTQYF.

The chain joins TRBV7-9 to TRBJ2-1; D is undetermined. V dropped 3 bases and J dropped 0 bases, with 9 bases sitting between them. The CDR3 contains 15 residues. Germline V gene sequence: CDR1 SEHNR, CDR2 FQNEAQ (reference sequence). CDR3 in amino acids: CASSFGRSSYNEQFF. CDR3 bases: TGTGCCAGCAGCTTTGGCAGAAGCTCCTACAATGAGCAGTTCTTC. The full variable domain, completed using reference TRBV7-9 and TRBJ2-1, is DTGVSQNPRHKITKRGQNVTFRCDPISEHNRLYWYRQTLGQGPEFLTYFQNEAQLEKSRLLSDRFSAERPKGSFSTLEIQRTEQGDSAMYLCASSFGRSSYNEQFFGPGTRLTVL.

V usage is TRBV7-9 and J usage is TRBJ2-7; 11 positions match TRBD1. Trimming at V came to 4 bases and at J to 5 bases, leaving 4 bases not matched to a gene. The CDR3 has 14 residues. Looked up from germline, CDR1 is SEHNR and CDR2 is FQNEAQ (reference sequence). For the CDR3, the DNA is TGTGCCAGCAGCTCGGACAGGGGGCGTAACGAGCAGTACTTC. This encodes CASSSDRGRNEQYF.

The chain joins TRBV19 to TRBJ1-2, with TRBD1 matching 9 bases. In germline, CDR1 is LNHDA, CDR2 SQIVND (reference sequence). This CDR3 is 12 amino acids long. J was trimmed by 4 bases and V by 8 bases; bases with no gene match: 2. The CDR3 DNA reads as TGTGCCAGTGGACAGGGGAGCTATGGCTACACCTTC. Translation: CASGQGSYGYTF.

This clone was counted a single time. The CDR3 nucleotides are TGTGCCAGCAGCCCGGGACAGGGTCACTATGGCTACACCTTC. Translated: CASSPGQGHYGYTF. The V gene is TRBV5-6, the J gene TRBJ1-2; 9 positions match TRBD1. Trimming took 4 bases from V and 3 from J; bases not matched to a gene: 4. The CDR3 sequence is 14 residues long. Germline V gene data show CDR1 as SGHDT and CDR2 as YYEEEE.

This clone occurred once. The chain employs TRBV6-4 and TRBJ2-1, with 12 bases that match TRBD2. Germline CDR1 and CDR2: MRHNA and SNTAGT. Trimming removed 8 bases from V and 4 bases from J; junction bases left unmatched: 9. The CDR3 has 16 amino acids. CDR3 residues: CASSPSSGGGYNEQFF. CDR3 nucleotide sequence: TGTGCCAGCTCCCCCTCTAGCGGGGGGGGATACAATGAGCAGTTCTTC.

V gene TRBV16 combines with J gene TRBJ2-2, with a weak D call TRBD1 (5 bases). CDR1 and CDR2 from the germline V gene are KGHSY and FQNENV. Trimming left V 5 bases short and J 5 bases short, with 9 bases between. The CDR3 is 13 residues long. The CDR3, as DNA: TGTGCCAGCAGCAGAACAGGAACCGGGGAGCTGTTTTTT. It is translated as CASSRTGTGELFF.

The CDR3 protein is CASRLNRQGSTDTQYF. CDR3 sequence (DNA): TGTGCCAGCAGACTGAACCGACAGGGTAGCACAGATACGCAGTATTTT. V is TRBV5-6 and J is TRBJ2-3; 7 bases are shared with TRBD1. CDR1 SGHDT and CDR2 YYEEEE come from the germline V gene. The V segment lost 5 bases and the J segment 0 bases; nucleotides outside the gene matches: 9. The CDR3 is made up of 16 amino acids.

The J gene is TRBJ1-4, the V gene TRBV11-2; 8 bases agree with TRBD1. V lost 3 bases to trimming and J lost 13 bases; unmatched junction nucleotides: 7. The CDR3 totals 13 residues. Per germline, CDR1 SGHAT and CDR2 FQNNGV. CDR3 protein: CASSLQGATGLFF. In nucleotides, the CDR3 is TGTGCCAGCAGCTTGCAGGGGGCCACTGGACTGTTTTTT.

The chain links TRBV7-8 to TRBJ1-5; D not resolved. The CDR3 has 15 residues. Trimming shortened V by 4 bases and J by 6 bases, and 16 bases separated the two germline ends. Germline assignment: CDR1 SGHVS and CDR2 FQNEAQ. DNA for the CDR3: TGTGCCAGCAGCTCTCGTCAGGTCCCTGGTCAGCCCCAGCATTTT. Its protein is CASSSRQVPGQPQHF.

This clone occurred a few times. V and J are TRBV7-9 and TRBJ2-7, with 7 bases aligning to TRBD1. Trimming cost V 5 bases and J 3 bases; bases outside gene matches: 4. The CDR3 loop spans 13 amino acids. Germline-derived CDR1 and CDR2 are SEHNR and FQNEAQ (reference sequence). CDR3 residues: CASSHGDSYEQYF. The DNA for the CDR3 is TGTGCCAGCAGCCATGGGGACAGCTACGAGCAGTACTTC.

J is TRBJ1-3 and V is TRBV18; possibly TRBD1 for D (5 bases). The ends were cut back, 5 bases at V and 0 bases at J, with 14 bases in the middle. Germline V gene sequence: CDR1 KGHSH, CDR2 LQKENI. The CDR3 extends over 16 amino acids. CDR3 loop: CASSDYRSLSGNTIYF. The CDR3 coding sequence is TGTGCCAGCTCAGATTACAGGAGCCTCTCTGGAAACACCATATATTTT.

This clone showed up just a few times. The J gene is TRBJ2-5, the V gene TRBV7-9; D ambiguous. The ends were cut back, 5 bases at V and 7 bases at J, with 17 bases in the middle. CDR3 size: 14 residues. CDR1 is SEHNR, CDR2 FQNEAQ, per germline (reference sequence). CDR3 loop: CASSPAASSVTQYF. CDR3 bases: TGTGCCAGCAGCCCCGCCGCGTCATCGGTGACCCAGTACTTC.

This rearrangement joins TRBV5-4 to TRBJ1-1; D possibly corresponds to TRBD1 (6 bases). The CDR3 is 14 amino acids. Trimming cost V 4 bases and J 0 bases, with 10 bases left between them. Looked up from germline, CDR1 is SGHNT and CDR2 is YYREEE (reference sequence). CDR3 in DNA: TGTGCCAGCAGCCCCGGGACACTGAACACTGAAGCTTTCTTT. Residues: CASSPGTLNTEAFF. Together with reference TRBV5-4 and TRBJ1-1, the CDR3 gives the full variable domain: ETGVTQSPTHLIKTRGQQVTLRCSSQSGHNTVSWYQQALGQGPQFIFQYYREEENGRGNFPPRFSGLQFPNYSSELNVNALELDDSALYLCASSPGTLNTEAFFGQGTRLTVV.

This chain links TRBV6-1 with TRBJ1-6; possibly TRBD1 for D (6 bases). This CDR3 has 15 amino acids. V gave up 4 bases and J gave up 6 bases, with 13 bases separating them. Germline CDR1 and CDR2: MNHNS and SASEGT. In nucleotides, the CDR3 is TGTGCCAGCAGTGCCCAGGGGCACAGTAATTCACCCCTCCACTTT. Its protein product is CASSAQGHSNSPLHF.

The rearrangement uses TRBV28 and TRBJ2-3; 9 bases agree with TRBD2. From germline, CDR1 is MDHEN and CDR2 SYDVKM. V shed 3 bases and J 1 base; nucleotides not matched to a gene: 2. The CDR3 loop spans 15 amino acids. The CDR3 spells CASSFQRGGTDTQYF. The CDR3 bases are TGTGCCAGCAGTTTCCAGCGGGGGGGCACAGATACGCAGTATTTT.

V usage is TRBV4-2 and J usage is TRBJ1-2; 8 bases line up with TRBD1. Germline values: CDR1 LGHNA, CDR2 YNFKEQ. V trimming: 4 bases; J trimming: 8 bases; junction bases outside the gene matches: 3. The CDR3 sequence is 12 residues long. The CDR3 DNA sequence: TGTGCCAGCAGCCCAGGGGGCGACGGCTACACCTTC. Translation gives CASSPGGDGYTF.

The chain couples TRBV5-1 to TRBJ2-1; TRBD2 matches at 7 bases. V trimming: 7 bases; J trimming: 0 bases; junction bases outside the gene matches: 4. This CDR3 has 14 residues. Germline CDR1 SGHRS, CDR2 YFSETQ. The CDR3 DNA reads as TGCGCCAGCGGGGGGGAATACTCCTACAATGAGCAGTTCTTC. Translated: CASGGEYSYNEQFF.

This sequence joins TRBV6-5 and TRBJ1-2; D not resolved. Trimming took off 6 bases at V and 6 bases at J, with 14 bases between the two ends. This CDR3 contains 13 residues. The germline gives CDR1 MNHEY, CDR2 SVGAGI. CDR3 nucleotides: TGTGCCAGCAGACGGTTCGCCGGGGATGGCTACACCTTC. It codes for CASRRFAGDGYTF.

The chain carries TRBV6-5 and TRBJ2-7; 9 bases line up with TRBD2. The CDR3 runs 15 residues. CDR1 and CDR2 (germline): MNHEY, SVGAGI. J lost 3 bases, V lost 8 bases, and 11 bases had no gene match. The CDR3 DNA sequence: TGTGCCAGCGCTGCTGGACTAGCGCTCCTCTACGAGCAGTACTTC. Protein: CASAAGLALLYEQYF.

The chain is built from TRBV28 and TRBJ2-7, with 10 nucleotides matching TRBD2. Germline CDR1 is MDHEN and CDR2 is SYDVKM. Germline trimming cut 6 bases from V and 2 bases from J; bases unmatched to any gene: 7. The CDR3 extends over 15 amino acids. The CDR3 DNA sequence: TGTGCCAGCAGCGGGGGCGGGACTAGCGCCTACGAGCAGTACTTC. As protein: CASSGGGTSAYEQYF.